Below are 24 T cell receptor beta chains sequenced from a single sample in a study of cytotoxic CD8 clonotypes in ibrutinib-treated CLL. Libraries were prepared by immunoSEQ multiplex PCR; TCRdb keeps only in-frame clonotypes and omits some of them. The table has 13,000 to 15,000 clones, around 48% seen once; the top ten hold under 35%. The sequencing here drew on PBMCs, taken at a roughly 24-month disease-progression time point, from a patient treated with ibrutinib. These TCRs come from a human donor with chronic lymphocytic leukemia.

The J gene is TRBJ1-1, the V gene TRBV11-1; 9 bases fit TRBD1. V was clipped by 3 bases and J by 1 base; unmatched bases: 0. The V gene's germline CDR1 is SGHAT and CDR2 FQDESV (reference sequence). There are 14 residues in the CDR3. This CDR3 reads CASSLGQGNTEAFF. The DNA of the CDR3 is TGTGCCAGCAGCTTGGGACAGGGGAACACTGAAGCTTTCTTT.

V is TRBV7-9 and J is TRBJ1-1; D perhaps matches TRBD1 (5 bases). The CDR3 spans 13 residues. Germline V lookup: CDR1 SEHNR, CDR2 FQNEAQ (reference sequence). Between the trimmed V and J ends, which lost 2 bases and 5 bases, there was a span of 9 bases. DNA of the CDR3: TGTGCCAGCAGCTTATACGGGGGGACTGAAGCTTTCTTT. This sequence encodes CASSLYGGTEAFF.

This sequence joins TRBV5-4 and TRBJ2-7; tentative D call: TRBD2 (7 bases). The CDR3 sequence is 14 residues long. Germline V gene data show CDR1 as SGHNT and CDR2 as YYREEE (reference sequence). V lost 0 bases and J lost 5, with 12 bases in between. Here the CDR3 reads CASSLDRGADEQYF. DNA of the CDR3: TGTGCCAGCAGCTTGGATCGGGGGGCGGACGAGCAGTACTTC.

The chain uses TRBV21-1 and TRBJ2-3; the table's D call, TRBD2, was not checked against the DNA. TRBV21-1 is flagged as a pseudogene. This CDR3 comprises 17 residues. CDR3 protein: CASSNRTTSGATDTQYF. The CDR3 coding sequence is TGTGCCAGCAGCAATAGAACGACTAGCGGGGCCACAGATACGCAGTATTTT.

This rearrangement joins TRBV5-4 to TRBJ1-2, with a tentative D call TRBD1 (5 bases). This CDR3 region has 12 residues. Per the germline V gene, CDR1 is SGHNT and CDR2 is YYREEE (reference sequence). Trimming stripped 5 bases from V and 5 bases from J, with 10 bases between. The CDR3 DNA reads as TGTGCCAGCAGGGCCGGGGGGTATGGCTACACCTTC. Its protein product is CASRAGGYGYTF.

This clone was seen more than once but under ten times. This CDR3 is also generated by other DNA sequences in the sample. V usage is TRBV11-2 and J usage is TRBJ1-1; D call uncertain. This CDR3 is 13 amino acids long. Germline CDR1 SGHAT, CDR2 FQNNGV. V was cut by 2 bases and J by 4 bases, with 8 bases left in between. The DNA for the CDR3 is TGTGCCAGCAGCTTATACCAGGCCACTGAAGCTTTCTTT. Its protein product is CASSLYQATEAFF.

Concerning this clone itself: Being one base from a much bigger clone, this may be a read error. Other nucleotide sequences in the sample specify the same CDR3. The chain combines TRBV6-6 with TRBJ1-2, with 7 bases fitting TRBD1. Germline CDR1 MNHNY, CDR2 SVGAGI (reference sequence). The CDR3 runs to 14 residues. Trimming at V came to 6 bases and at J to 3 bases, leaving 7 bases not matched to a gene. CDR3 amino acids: CASSGQGQHYGYTF. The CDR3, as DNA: TGTGCCAGCAGCGGTCAGGGACAGCACTATGGCTACACCTTC.

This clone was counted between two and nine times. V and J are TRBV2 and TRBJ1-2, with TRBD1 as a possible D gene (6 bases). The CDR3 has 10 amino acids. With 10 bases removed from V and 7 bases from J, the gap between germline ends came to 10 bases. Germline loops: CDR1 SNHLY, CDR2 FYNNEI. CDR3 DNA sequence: TGTGCCACCGAGGGGGGTGGCTACACCTTC. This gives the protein CATEGGGYTF. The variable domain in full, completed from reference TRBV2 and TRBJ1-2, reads EPEVTQTPSHQVTQMGQEVILRCVPISNHLYFYWYRQILGQKVEFLVSFYNNEISEKSEIFDDQFSVERPDGSNFTLKIRSTKLEDSAMYFCATEGGGYTFGSGTRLTVV.

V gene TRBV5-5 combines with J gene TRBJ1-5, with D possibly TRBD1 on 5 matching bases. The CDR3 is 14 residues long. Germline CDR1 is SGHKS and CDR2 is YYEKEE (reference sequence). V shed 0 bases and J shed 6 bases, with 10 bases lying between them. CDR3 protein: CASSLAGDGQPQHF. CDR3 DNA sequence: TGTGCCAGCAGCTTGGCTGGGGACGGTCAGCCCCAGCATTTT.

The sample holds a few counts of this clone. Here the CDR3 DNA reads TGCGCCAGCAGCCAAGAACCAGGGGTCAATGAGCAGTTCTTC. Amino acids: CASSQEPGVNEQFF. The chain uses TRBV4-1 and TRBJ2-1; maybe TRBD1 (6 bases). The CDR3 has 14 amino acids. Between the trimmed V and J ends, which lost 0 bases and 6 bases, there was a span of 9 bases. Germline-derived CDR1 and CDR2 are MGHRA and YSYEKL.

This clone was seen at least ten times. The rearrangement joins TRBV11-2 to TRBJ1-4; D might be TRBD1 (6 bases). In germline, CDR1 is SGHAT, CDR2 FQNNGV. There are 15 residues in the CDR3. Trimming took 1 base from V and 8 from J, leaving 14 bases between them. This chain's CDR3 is CASSLGGQRGEKLFF. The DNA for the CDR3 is TGTGCCAGCAGCTTAGGTGGTCAGAGGGGGGAAAAACTGTTTTTT.

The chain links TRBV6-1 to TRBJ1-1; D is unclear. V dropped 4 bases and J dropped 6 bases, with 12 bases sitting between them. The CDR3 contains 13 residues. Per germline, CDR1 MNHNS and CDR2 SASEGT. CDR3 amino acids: CASSGREGAEAFF. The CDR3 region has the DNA TGTGCCAGCAGTGGTCGGGAGGGAGCTGAAGCTTTCTTT.

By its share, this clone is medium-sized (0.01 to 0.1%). DNA for the CDR3: TGTGCCTCAGGGACAGGTCTTAGTAATGAGCAGTTCTTC. Translated: CASGTGLSNEQFF. This sequence joins TRBV9 and TRBJ2-1; 8 bases are a match to TRBD1. Looked up from germline, CDR1 is SGDLS and CDR2 is YYNGEE. With 10 bases clipped from V and 7 bases from J, the junction kept 10 bases outside the gene matches. The CDR3 consists of 13 residues.

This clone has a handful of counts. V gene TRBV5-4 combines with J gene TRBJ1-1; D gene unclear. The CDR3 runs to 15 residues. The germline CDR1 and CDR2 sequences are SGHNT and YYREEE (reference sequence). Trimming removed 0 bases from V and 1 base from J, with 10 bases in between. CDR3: CASSLDRSENTEAFF. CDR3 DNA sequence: TGTGCCAGCAGCTTGGATCGATCAGAGAACACTGAAGCTTTCTTT.

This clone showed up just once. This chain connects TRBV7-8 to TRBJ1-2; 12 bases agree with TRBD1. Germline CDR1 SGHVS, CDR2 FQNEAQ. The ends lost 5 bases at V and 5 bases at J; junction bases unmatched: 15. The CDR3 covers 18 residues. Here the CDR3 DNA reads TGTGCCAGCAGCCAAGGGACAGGGGGCCTCCTTGGGGAGTATGGCTACACCTTC. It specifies CASSQGTGGLLGEYGYTF.

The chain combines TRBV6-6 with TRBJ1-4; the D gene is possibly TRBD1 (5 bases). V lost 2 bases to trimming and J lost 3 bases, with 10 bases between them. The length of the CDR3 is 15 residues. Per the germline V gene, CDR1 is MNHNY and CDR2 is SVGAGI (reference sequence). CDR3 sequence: CASSYLRGPNEKLFF. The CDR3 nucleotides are TGTGCCAGCAGTTACCTACGGGGACCTAATGAAAAACTGTTTTTT.

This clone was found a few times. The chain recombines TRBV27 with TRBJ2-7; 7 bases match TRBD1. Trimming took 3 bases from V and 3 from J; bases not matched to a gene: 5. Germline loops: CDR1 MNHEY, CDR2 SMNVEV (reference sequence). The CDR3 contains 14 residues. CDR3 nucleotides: TGTGCCAGCAGTTTTTCCAACAGGGGCTACGAGCAGTACTTC. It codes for CASSFSNRGYEQYF.

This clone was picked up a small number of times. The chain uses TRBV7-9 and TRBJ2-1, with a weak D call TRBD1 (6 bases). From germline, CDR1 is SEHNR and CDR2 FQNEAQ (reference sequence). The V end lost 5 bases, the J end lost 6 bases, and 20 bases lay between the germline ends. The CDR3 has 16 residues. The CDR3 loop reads CASSTEQGRASNEQFF. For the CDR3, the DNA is TGTGCCAGCAGCACGGAACAGGGCAGGGCATCCAATGAGCAGTTCTTC.

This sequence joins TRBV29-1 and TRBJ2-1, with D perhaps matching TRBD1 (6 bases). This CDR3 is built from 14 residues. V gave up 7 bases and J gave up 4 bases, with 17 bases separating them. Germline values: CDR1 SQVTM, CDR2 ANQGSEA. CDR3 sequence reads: CSAAPWDTYNEQFF. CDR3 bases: TGCAGCGCGGCACCCTGGGACACTTACAATGAGCAGTTCTTC.

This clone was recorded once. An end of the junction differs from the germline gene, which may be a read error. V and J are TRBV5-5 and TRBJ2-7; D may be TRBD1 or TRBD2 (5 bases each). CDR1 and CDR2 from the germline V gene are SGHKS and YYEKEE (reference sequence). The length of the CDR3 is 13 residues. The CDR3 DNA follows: TGTGCCAGCAGCTTGGAACAGGAAGGGGACCGGAAATTC. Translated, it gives CASSLEQEGDRKF.

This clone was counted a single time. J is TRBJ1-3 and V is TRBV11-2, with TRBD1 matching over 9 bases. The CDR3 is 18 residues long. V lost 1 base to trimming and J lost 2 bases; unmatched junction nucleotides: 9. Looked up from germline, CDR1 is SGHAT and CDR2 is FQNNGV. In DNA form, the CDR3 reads TGTGCCAGCAGCTTAGGTCCGGGACAGGGTCGGGCTGGAAACACCATATATTTT. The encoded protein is CASSLGPGQGRAGNTIYF.

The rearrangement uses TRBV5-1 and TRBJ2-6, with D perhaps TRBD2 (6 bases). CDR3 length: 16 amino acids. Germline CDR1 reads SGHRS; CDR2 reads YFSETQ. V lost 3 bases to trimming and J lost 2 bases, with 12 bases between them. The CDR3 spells CASSWGGSAGANVLTF. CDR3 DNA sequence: TGCGCCAGCAGCTGGGGAGGATCTGCTGGGGCCAACGTCCTGACTTTC.

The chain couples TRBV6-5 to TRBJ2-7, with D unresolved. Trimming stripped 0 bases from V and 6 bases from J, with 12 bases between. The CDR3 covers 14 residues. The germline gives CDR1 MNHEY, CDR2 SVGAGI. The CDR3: CASSYSTQSSEQYF. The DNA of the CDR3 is TGTGCCAGCAGTTACTCGACACAAAGTAGCGAGCAGTACTTC.

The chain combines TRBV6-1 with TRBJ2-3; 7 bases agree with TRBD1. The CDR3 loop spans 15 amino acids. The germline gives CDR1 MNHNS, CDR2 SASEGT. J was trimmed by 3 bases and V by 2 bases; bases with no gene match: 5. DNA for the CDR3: TGTGCCAGCAGTGAATTCGACAGGGTGACAGATACGCAGTATTTT. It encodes CASSEFDRVTDTQYF.